This is a list of T cell receptor beta chains from one sample in a study of cytomegalovirus exposure and HLA in healthy donors. The protocol was immunoSEQ multiplex PCR, while the TCRdb copy is restricted to in-frame clones and leaves out a portion. The top ten clones hold less than 2% of a sample with 110,000 to 150,000 clones, about three quarters of them seen once. The sample was PBMCs. Source of these receptors: a woman in her twenties or thirties in good health and CMV-seronegative. Each CDR3 is given with its conserved first and last residue. Each record gives: V gene, D gene, clone size, J gene, CDR3 protein, CDR3 DNA. A D gene is named only where the DNA matches it firmly. Clone sizes are given selectively: once, few, many, or a class where the clone is expanded.

>TRBV6-1|.|.|TRBJ2-3
CASSAGQAGTDTQYF
TGTGCCAGCAGCGCAGGGCAGGCGGGCACAGATACGCAGTATTTT
>TRBV6-5|.|.|TRBJ2-1
CASSYASDSYNEQFF
TGTGCCAGCAGTTACGCTTCCGACTCTTACAATGAGCAGTTCTTC
>TRBV6-1|.|.|TRBJ2-7
CASRPTQGISYEQYF
TGTGCCAGCAGACCCACACAGGGAATCTCCTACGAGCAGTACTTC
>TRBV11-3|TRBD1|.|TRBJ1-1
CASSIGTGEAFF
TGTGCCAGCAGCATTGGGACAGGGGAAGCTTTCTTT
>TRBV18|.|.|TRBJ2-3
CASSPPRESSTDTQYF
TGTGCCAGCTCACCACCCAGGGAAAGCAGCACAGATACGCAGTATTTT
>TRBV29-1|.|once|TRBJ2-2
CSVGDGVGELFF
TGCAGCGTTGGTGACGGGGTCGGGGAGCTGTTTTTT
>TRBV6-1|TRBD1|.|TRBJ1-5
CASRTGDGFNQPQHF
TGTGCCAGCAGGACAGGGGACGGATTCAATCAGCCCCAGCATTTT
>TRBV6-1|TRBD1|.|TRBJ2-1
CASSGRQGSSYNEQFF
TGTGCCAGCAGTGGCCGACAGGGGAGCTCCTACAATGAGCAGTTCTTC
>TRBV7-3|TRBD2|.|TRBJ2-2
CASSPLAGVGELFF
TGTGCCAGCAGCCCACTAGCGGGGGTCGGGGAGCTGTTTTTT
>TRBV5-4|TRBD1|.|TRBJ1-5
CASDRGNQPQHF
TGTGCCAGCGACAGGGGCAATCAGCCCCAGCATTTT
>TRBV2|TRBD1|.|TRBJ1-2
CASSFPGQVYGYTF
TGTGCCAGCAGTTTCCCGGGACAGGTATATGGCTACACCTTC
>TRBV6-4|.|.|TRBJ1-1
CASSATGTTEAFF
TGTGCCAGCAGTGCCACAGGGACCACTGAAGCTTTCTTT
>TRBV13|.|.|TRBJ1-1
CASSSMGGGTEAFF
TGTGCCAGCAGTTCAATGGGGGGGGGTACTGAAGCTTTCTTT
>TRBV7-2|.|.|TRBJ1-1
CASSFRGEAFF
TGTGCCAGCAGCTTCAGAGGTGAAGCTTTCTTT
>TRBV28|.|.|TRBJ1-3
CASTQGWEGTSGNTIYF
TGTGCCAGCACCCAGGGCTGGGAGGGAACCTCTGGAAACACCATATATTTT
>TRBV27|.|.|TRBJ1-2
CASSPGLSFRNYGYTF
TGTGCCAGCAGCCCAGGGTTGAGTTTCCGTAACTATGGCTACACCTTC
>TRBV7-2|TRBD2|.|TRBJ2-1
CASSLELAGGRSEQFF
TGTGCCAGCAGCTTAGAACTAGCGGGGGGCCGATCTGAGCAGTTCTTC
>TRBV19|.|.|TRBJ2-2
CASSDRTKYTGELFF
TGTGCCAGTAGTGATAGGACAAAATACACCGGGGAGCTGTTTTTT
>TRBV2|.|.|TRBJ1-2
CASSEVRAGEYTF
TGTGCCAGCAGTGAAGTGCGGGCGGGGGAGTACACCTTC
>TRBV10-1|TRBD2|once|TRBJ2-1
CASSRWLAGTNEQFF
TGCGCCAGCAGTCGGTGGCTAGCGGGGACAAATGAGCAGTTCTTC
>TRBV5-1|TRBD1|.|TRBJ1-1
CASSPRQGATEAFF
TGCGCCAGCAGCCCCAGACAGGGGGCGACTGAAGCTTTCTTT
>TRBV5-1|TRBD2|.|TRBJ2-5
CASSLSGGQETQYF
TGCGCCAGCAGCTTAAGCGGGGGGCAAGAGACCCAGTACTTC
>TRBV5-5|TRBD1|.|TRBJ1-2
CASSLIGTGASNYGYTF
TGTGCCAGCAGCTTGATCGGGACAGGGGCCTCTAACTATGGCTACACCTTC
>TRBV7-8|.|once|TRBJ1-3
CASSLVSGNTIYF
TGTGCCAGCAGCTTAGTTTCAGGAAACACCATATATTTT
>TRBV11-2|.|few|TRBJ1-1
CASSPDRLREAFF
TGTGCCAGCAGTCCTGACAGACTCCGTGAAGCTTTCTTT
>TRBV9|TRBD1|.|TRBJ1-1
CASSGYRGGYTEAFF
TGTGCCAGCAGCGGCTACAGGGGTGGGTACACTGAAGCTTTCTTT
>TRBV2|.|.|TRBJ1-6
CARFLGTGPNNSPLHF
TGTGCCCGTTTCCTGGGAACAGGGCCGAATAATTCACCCCTCCACTTT
>TRBV5-6|.|.|TRBJ1-1
CASSLALRGNTEAFF
TGTGCCAGCAGCTTGGCCTTGCGGGGGAACACTGAAGCTTTCTTT
>TRBV7-9|TRBD2|.|TRBJ2-7
CASSLVSSGGYEQYF
TGTGCCAGCAGCTTAGTTTCTAGCGGGGGCTACGAGCAGTACTTC
>TRBV6-5|.|.|TRBJ1-1
CASSYRGEGTEAFF
TGTGCCAGCAGTTACAGGGGGGAGGGGACTGAAGCTTTCTTT
>TRBV10-1|.|.|TRBJ2-7
CASRPDFYEQYF
TGCGCCAGCAGACCCGACTTCTACGAGCAGTACTTC
>TRBV6-6|.|.|TRBJ2-7
CASSYAGSDEQYF
TGTGCCAGCAGTTACGCAGGGTCGGACGAGCAGTACTTC
>TRBV4-1|.|.|TRBJ2-1
CASSQDPRNEQFF
TGCGCCAGCAGCCAAGATCCCCGCAATGAGCAGTTCTTC
>TRBV19|.|.|TRBJ1-2
CASRLVYGYTF
TGTGCCAGCCGTCTCGTCTATGGCTACACCTTC
>TRBV7-3|TRBD2|.|TRBJ2-1
CASSLTGLAGPTSQGEQFF
TGTGCCAGCAGCTTAACGGGGCTAGCGGGGCCCACTTCACAGGGTGAGCAGTTCTTC
>TRBV7-2|.|.|TRBJ1-1
CASSLIRGRGEAFF
TGTGCCAGCAGCTTAATACGGGGCAGGGGTGAAGCTTTCTTT
>TRBV5-4|TRBD1|.|TRBJ2-1
CASSFGQGFVSYNEQFF
TGTGCCAGCAGCTTTGGACAGGGGTTCGTATCCTACAATGAGCAGTTCTTC
>TRBV19|.|.|TRBJ2-3
CASSARQVTREDTQYF
TGTGCCAGTAGTGCGCGACAGGTTACTAGGGAGGATACGCAGTATTTT
>TRBV11-2|.|.|TRBJ1-1
CASSLWGEGSAFF
TGTGCCAGCAGCTTATGGGGGGAGGGATCAGCTTTCTTT
>TRBV5-1|TRBD1|once|TRBJ1-6
CASSLTQGNNSPLHF
TGCGCCAGCAGCTTGACACAGGGGAATAATTCACCCCTCCACTTT
>TRBV6-5|TRBD1|.|TRBJ2-1
CASSWRQGADNEQFF
TGTGCCAGCAGTTGGCGACAGGGGGCCGACAATGAGCAGTTCTTC
>TRBV6-1|TRBD2|.|TRBJ2-7
CASSEALAGAYEQYF
TGTGCCAGCAGTGAAGCTCTAGCGGGGGCCTACGAGCAGTACTTC
>TRBV25-1|.|.|TRBJ1-2
CASSETGANYGYTF
TGTGCCAGCAGTGAGACAGGAGCTAACTATGGCTACACCTTC
>TRBV7-3|.|.|TRBJ1-5
CASSPNRGGNQPQHF
TGTGCCAGCAGCCCAAACCGGGGGGGCAATCAGCCCCAGCATTTT
>TRBV27|TRBD1|.|TRBJ1-2
CASSTSGTGTGNYGYTF
TGTGCCAGCAGTACATCCGGGACAGGGACCGGTAACTATGGCTACACCTTC
>TRBV19|.|.|TRBJ1-3
CASNTASGNTIYF
TGTGCCAGTAACACAGCCTCTGGAAACACCATATATTTT
>TRBV19|TRBD1|.|TRBJ1-1
CASSIKGQGRVAFF
TGTGCCAGTAGTATCAAGGGACAGGGTCGAGTAGCTTTCTTT
>TRBV6-5|TRBD1|.|TRBJ2-1
CASNPGDRGLGEQFF
TGTGCCAGCAACCCGGGGGACAGGGGGCTAGGGGAGCAGTTCTTC
>TRBV11-1|.|.|TRBJ1-1
CASSLADSGAFF
TGTGCCAGCAGCCTCGCCGACAGTGGCGCTTTCTTT
>TRBV5-5|TRBD1|.|TRBJ2-2
CASSANRGFATGELFF
TGTGCCAGCAGCGCTAACAGGGGATTTGCCACCGGGGAGCTGTTTTTT